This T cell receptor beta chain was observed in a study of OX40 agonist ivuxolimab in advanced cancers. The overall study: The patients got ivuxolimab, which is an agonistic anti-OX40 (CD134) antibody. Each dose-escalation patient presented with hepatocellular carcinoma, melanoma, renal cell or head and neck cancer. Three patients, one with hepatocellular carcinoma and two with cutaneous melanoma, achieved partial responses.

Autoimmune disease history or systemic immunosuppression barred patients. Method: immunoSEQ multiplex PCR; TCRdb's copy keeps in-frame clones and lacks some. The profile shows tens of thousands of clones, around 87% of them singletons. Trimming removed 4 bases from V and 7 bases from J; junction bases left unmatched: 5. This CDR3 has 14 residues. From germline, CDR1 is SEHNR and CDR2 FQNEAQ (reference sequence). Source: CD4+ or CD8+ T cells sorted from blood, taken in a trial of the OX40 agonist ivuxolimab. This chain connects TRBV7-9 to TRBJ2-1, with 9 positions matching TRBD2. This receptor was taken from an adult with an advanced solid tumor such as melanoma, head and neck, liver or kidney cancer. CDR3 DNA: TGTGCCAGCAGCTCCGCGGGAGGGGGGAATGAGCAGTTCTTC. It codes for CASSSAGGGNEQFF.